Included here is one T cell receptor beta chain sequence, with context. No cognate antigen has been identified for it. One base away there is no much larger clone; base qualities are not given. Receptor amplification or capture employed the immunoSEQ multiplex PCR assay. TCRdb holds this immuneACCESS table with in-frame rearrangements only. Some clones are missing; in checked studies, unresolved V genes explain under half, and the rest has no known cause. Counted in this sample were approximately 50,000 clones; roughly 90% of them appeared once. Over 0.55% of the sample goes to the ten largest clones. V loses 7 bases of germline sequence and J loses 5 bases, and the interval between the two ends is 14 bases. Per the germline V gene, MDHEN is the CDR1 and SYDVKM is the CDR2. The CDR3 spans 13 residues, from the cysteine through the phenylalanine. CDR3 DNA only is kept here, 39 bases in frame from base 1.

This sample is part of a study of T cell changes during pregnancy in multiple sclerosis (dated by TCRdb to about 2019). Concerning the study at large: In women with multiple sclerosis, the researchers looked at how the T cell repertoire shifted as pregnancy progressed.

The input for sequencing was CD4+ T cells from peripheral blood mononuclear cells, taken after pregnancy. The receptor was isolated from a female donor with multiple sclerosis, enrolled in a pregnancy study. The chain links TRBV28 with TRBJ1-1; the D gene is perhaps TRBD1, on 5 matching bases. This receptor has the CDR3 CASTQVGVTEAFF. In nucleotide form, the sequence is TGTGCCAGCACCCAGGTAGGGGTAACTGAAGCTTTCTTT.